This T cell receptor (beta chain) was recovered during a study of cytomegalovirus exposure and HLA in healthy donors. Regarding this clone: Its matching antigen is unknown.

This PCR relied on a set of 60 Vbeta primers and 13 Jbeta primers. TCRdb's copy holds only in-frame clones and misses some; the assay was immunoSEQ multiplex PCR. The table records approximately 200,000 clones, around 80% of them present only once. CDR1 is SGHDT and CDR2 is YYEEEE in the germline V gene. The CDR3 extends over 18 amino acids. Trimming cost V 4 bases and J 2 bases; bases outside gene matches: 9. Study-level findings and limits: The majority of TCR sequences were rare, yet some public TCRs appeared in many donors. Reportedly, TCR beta sequences accurately predicted HLA-A and HLA-B alleles in most subjects.

The sequenced sample consisted of PBMCs. The TCR comes from a girl aged 2 to 9 in good health and CMV-seronegative. The gene calls are TRBV5-6 and TRBJ2-3; TRBD2 agrees at 14 bases. The CDR3, as DNA: TGTGCCAGCAGCCCCGGACTAGCGGGAGGATCGAACACAGATACGCAGTATTTT. Protein sequence: CASSPGLAGGSNTDTQYF.